This T cell receptor (beta chain) was retrieved from a study of HIV-infected patients and healthy controls. Overall study: No general T-cell lymphocytopenia was present, and per-chain CDR3 totals resembled those of controls.

Losses at the gene ends were 5 bases for V and 7 bases for J; bases not matched to a gene: 11. The germline V gene has CDR1 DFQATT and CDR2 SNEGSKA (reference sequence). This CDR3 spans 14 amino acids. cDNA was made from approximately 0.55 ug RNA using alpha and beta constant primers. Each of the alpha and beta chains got its own library through chain-specific third strand synthesis with indices. In TCRdb, the 5' RACE reads were re-called with MiXCR into one record per CDR3 protein. The table shows some 7,800 distinct CDR3 sequences, with about 5.9% occurring only once. The sample holds many counts of this clonotype. No cell fractionation was done, so the repertoire covers all unsorted peripheral blood T cells.

The sequencing used blood, collected before antiretroviral therapy. This receptor was identified in an adult with HIV infection. The chain combines TRBV20-1 with TRBJ2-7; 10 nucleotides match TRBD1. CDR3 in DNA: TGCAGTGCTCTCCTCTCGGACAGGGGGGATGAGCAGTACTTC. It codes for CSALLSDRGDEQYF.